Detailed here is one T cell receptor (beta chain). It has no known antigen specificity. No base qualities exist here, and no much larger clone lies one base off it. From the cysteine through the phenylalanine, the CDR3 covers 14 amino acids. Solely the CDR3 DNA is kept, with 42 bases framed from the first base. V lost 0 bases and J lost 5 bases; the stretch between them is 11 bases long. Per the germline V gene, SGHTA is the CDR1 and FQGTGA is the CDR2. TCRbeta CDR3 regions were amplified from genomic DNA by means of the immunoSEQ Assay, a bias-controlled multiplex PCR. Concerning the study's data processing: Within the assay, amplification of reference gene primers was used to estimate how many nucleated cells each sample contained. Sequence reads were collapsed and filtered to measure the absolute abundance of every unique TCRbeta CDR3 rearrangement. For each sample, productive Simpson clonality was calculated by taking the square root of Simpson's diversity index across productive rearrangements. As stored in TCRdb, this immuneACCESS dataset retains in-frame rearrangements with V and J assigned. A fraction of the clones does not appear; measured against another copy, unresolved V genes explain less than half of the discrepancy, and the remainder lacks a known reason. Clone size and V and J calls were adopted from that table, with D and trimming inferred from the DNA. This sample comprises 130,000 or so clones, around four fifths of them detected only once. The ten biggest clones cover 2.4% of the sample.

Participants in the prospective study were enrolled through a virtual design, were aged roughly 18 to 90 years, and lived in roughly 25 United States geographic areas. To assign participants to cohorts, the prospective study relied on clinical history that participants themselves reported in a screening survey and a study questionnaire. Mobile phlebotomists in the prospective study collected whole blood, serum and a nasopharyngeal or oropharyngeal swab from every participant. Over a roughly 2-month period, participants in the prospective study had the option of providing additional blood draws and questionnaires. Blood samples from the prospective study were shipped frozen or at room temperature prior to DNA extraction. The data originate from a study of blood T cell repertoires in COVID-19 (dated by TCRdb to the early 2020s). With respect to the entire study: Samples from collaborators originated in the United States, Italy and Spain and spanned both the acute and convalescent phases of COVID-19. The material from the prospective study consisted of cDNA or gDNA derived from T cells, B-cell-depleted T cells, or PBMCs. Subjects who had been exposed to COVID-19, were actively infected with it, or had recovered from it provided the deeply sampled blood TCRbeta repertoires that made up the dataset. The repertoires were released in a freely available public database meant as a resource for research on the immune response to SARS-CoV-2. The samples were drawn from two sources: the first 160 participants of the ongoing ImmuneRACE study, and 1,000 to 1,500 subjects contributed by 6 global collaborators. A de-identified subject ID, COVID-19 status, age in years and sex were almost always included in the sample metadata. Where available, HLA class I and class II types were taken from metadata supplied by the sample provider and were not determined by assay-based typing.

What the authors observed across the whole study: The quantity of clinical and demographic metadata differed by source and by participant and was supplied without curation.

The sequenced material came from PBMCs or T cells enriched from blood (not recorded which). The TCR sequence derives from a man aged 35-49 years with acute COVID-19. Recombination connected TRBV7-3 to TRBJ2-7; TRBD1 could be the D gene, as 6 bases match. DNA sequence: TGTGCCAGCAGCTTAACGGGGGCGCGGGACGAGCAGTACTTC. This codes for CASSLTGARDEQYF.